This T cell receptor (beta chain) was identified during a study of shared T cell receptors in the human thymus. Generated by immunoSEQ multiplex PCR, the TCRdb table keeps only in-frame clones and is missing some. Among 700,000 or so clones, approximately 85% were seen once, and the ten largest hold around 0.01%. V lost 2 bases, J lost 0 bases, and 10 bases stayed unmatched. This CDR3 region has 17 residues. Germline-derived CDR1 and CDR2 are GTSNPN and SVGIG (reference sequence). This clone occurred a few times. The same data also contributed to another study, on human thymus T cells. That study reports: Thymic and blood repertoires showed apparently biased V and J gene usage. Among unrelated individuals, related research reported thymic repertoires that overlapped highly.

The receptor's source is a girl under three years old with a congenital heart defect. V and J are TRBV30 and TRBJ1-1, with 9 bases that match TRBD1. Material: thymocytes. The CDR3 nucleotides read TGTGCCTGGAGTTCACCCCCGACAGGGGGTATGAACACTGAAGCTTTCTTT. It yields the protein CAWSSPPTGGMNTEAFF.